The next 24 T cell receptor beta chains were all read from a single sample in a study of sequential checkpoint blockade in melanoma. Treatment described: randomized to nivolumab then ipilimumab (arm A) or the reverse (arm B). Generated by immunoSEQ multiplex PCR, the TCRdb table keeps only in-frame clones and is missing some. In the table there are about 12,000 clones, about a quarter of which are singletons. Here the sequenced sample was tumor tissue (inferred from file names), taken from a patient given nivolumab and ipilimumab in sequence. The receptors come from a human donor with melanoma.

This clone was observed a handful of times. The chain carries TRBV11-3 and TRBJ2-7, with D hard to call. With 1 base removed from V and 0 bases from J, the gap between germline ends came to 10 bases. Germline V gives CDR1 SGHNT, CDR2 YENEEA. The CDR3 is made up of 15 amino acids. CDR3 protein: CASSLVDWYSYEQYF. The CDR3 nucleotides read TGTGCCAGCAGCTTAGTAGACTGGTACTCCTACGAGCAGTACTTC.

This clone was observed a handful of times. The J gene is TRBJ2-5, the V gene TRBV28; either TRBD1 or TRBD2 may supply D (5 bases each). The germline V gene has CDR1 MDHEN and CDR2 SYDVKM. The ends were cut back, 6 bases at V and 4 bases at J, with 21 bases in the middle. The CDR3 runs 16 residues. In nucleotides, the CDR3 is TGTGCCAGCAGGTCCCTGGGGCAGGGAGAAGGAGAGACCCAGTACTTC. This gives the protein CASRSLGQGEGETQYF.

This rearrangement joins TRBV6-8 to TRBJ2-5; 13 bases fit TRBD2. With 0 bases clipped from V and 4 bases from J, the junction kept 11 bases outside the gene matches. In germline, CDR1 is MNHGY, CDR2 SAAAGT. The CDR3 length is 19 residues. The CDR3 nucleotides are TGTGCCAGCAGTTACTCAGCCGGGACTAGCGGGAATGTGGTAGAGACCCAGTACTTC. The encoded protein is CASSYSAGTSGNVVETQYF.

In its sample, this clone is medium-sized (0.01 to 0.1%). The CDR3, as DNA: TGCGCCAGCAGTGAGTCGATTGGAATTCAGGTCTATACGCAGTATTTT. It codes for CASSESIGIQVYTQYF. This sequence joins TRBV10-2 and TRBJ2-3; D remains ambiguous. Germline V gene lookup returns CDR1 WSHSY and CDR2 SAAADI. The CDR3 has 16 amino acids. The V end was cut by 0 bases, the J end by 7 bases, with 17 bases between.

This clone came up many times. The CDR3 nucleotides are TGTGCCAGCAGTTACTCGATGACAGCCACCGGGGAGCTGTTTTTT. Its translation is CASSYSMTATGELFF. This chain links TRBV6-8 with TRBJ2-2; TRBD1 is a possible D gene (5 bases). V was shortened by 0 bases and J by 4 bases, with 9 bases between the two germline ends. This CDR3 contains 15 residues. CDR1 MNHGY and CDR2 SAAAGT come from the germline V gene.

This clone appeared a few times. The chain uses TRBV19 and TRBJ1-6; weak D call: TRBD1 (6 bases). The CDR3 runs to 16 residues. Trimming stripped 2 bases from V and 8 bases from J, with 16 bases between. From germline, CDR1 is LNHDA and CDR2 SQIVND (reference sequence). Here the CDR3 DNA reads TGTGCCAGTAGTATACGAGTCACAGGGCGAGATTCACCCCTCCACTTT. Protein product: CASSIRVTGRDSPLHF.

The chain has TRBV18 and TRBJ2-5, with D perhaps TRBD2 (6 bases). CDR3 length: 13 residues. CDR1 is KGHSH, CDR2 LQKENI, per germline. Between the trimmed V and J ends, which lost 8 bases and 3 bases, there was a span of 13 bases. CDR3 sequence reads: CASARGGEETQYF. The CDR3 nucleotides read TGTGCCAGCGCCCGGGGCGGGGAAGAGACCCAGTACTTC.

CDR3 bases: TGTGCCAGCAGCGACTGGTCGGGGGTTAGCACAGATACGCAGTATTTT. The encoded protein is CASSDWSGVSTDTQYF. V gene TRBV6-8 combines with J gene TRBJ2-3; D is perhaps TRBD2 (6 bases). V was cut by 6 bases and J by 0 bases, with 16 bases left in between. The CDR3 has 16 residues. Germline V gene sequence: CDR1 MNHGY, CDR2 SAAAGT.

This clone has only a few counts. The J gene is TRBJ1-6, the V gene TRBV9; D gene ambiguous. Trimming left V 5 bases short and J 6 bases short, with 21 bases between. Germline CDR1 and CDR2: SGDLS and YYNGEE. The CDR3 spans 17 residues. The CDR3, as DNA: TGTGCCAGCAGTGAATCGGGAGTTAAGGCGAGTAATTCACCCCTCCACTTT. As protein: CASSESGVKASNSPLHF.

The chain uses TRBV12-5 and TRBJ1-2; a possible D gene is TRBD1 (5 bases). This CDR3 is 12 amino acids long. Germline assignment: CDR1 LGHNT and CDR2 FRNRAP. Trimming removed 7 bases from V and 4 bases from J, with 10 bases in between. CDR3 bases: TGTGCTAGTGCCATGGACACCTATGGCTACACCTTC. Its translation is CASAMDTYGYTF.

The chain couples TRBV5-1 to TRBJ2-3; 11 bases match TRBD2. The CDR3 consists of 18 residues. Trimming took 2 bases from V and 4 from J; bases not matched to a gene: 12. Per germline, CDR1 SGHRS and CDR2 YFSETQ. The CDR3 sequence: CASSFPGLAATHPDTQYF. Written as DNA, the CDR3 is TGCGCCAGCAGCTTCCCGGGACTAGCGGCCACCCACCCAGATACGCAGTATTTT.

This clone was recorded a few times. This sequence joins TRBV28 and TRBJ1-2, with TRBD1 as a possible D gene (6 bases). The CDR3 is 13 residues long. V lost 5 bases, J lost 4 bases, and 11 bases lay in between. CDR1 MDHEN and CDR2 SYDVKM come from the germline V gene. CDR3 residues: CASSPQGLYGYTF. DNA for the CDR3: TGTGCCAGCAGTCCACAGGGCCTCTATGGCTACACCTTC.

This clone was detected many times. This chain uses TRBV6-8 with TRBJ2-3; TRBD2 matches at 13 bases. Losses at the gene ends were 2 bases for V and 4 bases for J; bases not matched to a gene: 0. Germline assignment: CDR1 MNHGY and CDR2 SAAAGT. This CDR3 has 15 amino acids. CDR3 protein: CASSYTSGGADTQYF. CDR3 bases: TGTGCCAGCAGTTACACTAGCGGGGGGGCAGATACGCAGTATTTT.

The J gene is TRBJ1-2, the V gene TRBV14; D remains unclear. CDR3 length: 16 amino acids. Germline V lookup: CDR1 SGHDN, CDR2 FVKESK. V lost 1 base to trimming and J lost 1 base, with 13 bases between them. The CDR3 DNA reads TGTGCCAGCAGCCAAGTTACCAGCCGCCTTAACTATGGCTACACCTTC. Its protein is CASSQVTSRLNYGYTF. Full variable domain (rest looked up from reference TRBV14 and TRBJ1-2): EAGVTQFPSHSVIEKGQTVTLRCDPISGHDNLYWYRRVMGKEIKFLLHFVKESKQDESGMPNNRFLAERTGGTYSTLKVQPAELEDSGVYFCASSQVTSRLNYGYTFGSGTRLTVV.

This clone turned up a few times. The chain links TRBV1 to TRBJ2-1; TRBD2, the table's D call, lacks a check against the DNA. TRBV1 is classified as a pseudogene. This CDR3 region has 16 residues. CDR3 DNA sequence: TGCGCCAGCAGCCTTCTACTAGCGGGATTTCTCGGTGAGCAGTTCTTC. This gives the protein CASSLLLAGFLGEQFF.

The chain links TRBV19 to TRBJ2-3; D possibly corresponds to TRBD1 (5 bases). Looked up from germline, CDR1 is LNHDA and CDR2 is SQIVND (reference sequence). CDR3 length: 14 residues. Trimming took 1 base from V and 5 from J, leaving 10 bases between them. CDR3 coding DNA: TGTGCCAGTAGTATAGTAGGGGAAGGAGATACGCAGTATTTT. Its protein product is CASSIVGEGDTQYF.

V gene TRBV5-1 combines with J gene TRBJ2-3; 14 bases line up with TRBD2. V was pared by 0 bases and J by 5 bases, with 5 bases of the junction left unmatched. CDR3 size: 17 residues. The V gene's germline CDR1 is SGHRS and CDR2 YFSETQ. The CDR3 region has the DNA TGCGCCAGCAGCTTGGCATCGACTAGCGGGGGGGAAGATACGCAGTATTTT. Translated: CASSLASTSGGEDTQYF.

The V gene is TRBV23-1, the J gene TRBJ2-1; TRBD2 aligns across 9 bases. TRBV23-1 is filed as an ORF, its function uncertain. J lost 6 bases, V lost 6 bases, and 9 bases had no gene match. The length of the CDR3 is 15 residues. CDR3 sequence: CASSLGGGVLNEQFF. CDR3 coding DNA: TGCGCCAGCAGCTTAGGCGGGGGGGTCCTCAATGAGCAGTTCTTC.

CDR3 coding DNA: TGTGCCAGCTCACCCTCCGGGACTAGCGAGCAGTACGTC. The encoded protein is CASSPSGTSEQYV. The genes are TRBV18 and TRBJ2-7; 8 bases are shared with TRBD2. CDR3 length: 13 residues. The V and J ends lost 3 bases and 6 bases, in that order; junction bases with no gene match: 4. Germline CDR1 is KGHSH and CDR2 is LQKENI.

This clone has more than one count but fewer than ten. The rearrangement links TRBV6-8 to TRBJ2-1; possible D gene TRBD2, 5 bases. CDR1 and CDR2 (germline): MNHGY, SAAAGT. Trimming took off 5 bases at V and 2 bases at J, with 13 bases between the two ends. The CDR3 spans 15 residues. The CDR3 loop is CASSPGRDPYNEQFF. The DNA of the CDR3 is TGTGCCAGCAGTCCCGGACGGGATCCCTACAATGAGCAGTTCTTC.

This sequence joins TRBV19 and TRBJ2-5; D is perhaps TRBD2 (5 bases). Trimming left V 4 bases short and J 5 bases short, with 17 bases between. The CDR3 is 15 amino acids. The germline CDR1 and CDR2 sequences are LNHDA and SQIVND (reference sequence). CDR3 DNA: TGTGCCAGTAGTACCGGGGTTCTGTTGGCGGAGACCCAGTACTTC. Its protein product is CASSTGVLLAETQYF.

The chain uses TRBV14 and TRBJ2-1; no clear D. Germline assignment: CDR1 SGHDN and CDR2 FVKESK. The CDR3 consists of 16 residues. Trimming removed 0 bases at V and 1 base at J, with 10 bases between. The CDR3 nucleotides read TGTGCCAGCAGCCAAGATAAGTGGGATTCCTACAATGAGCAGTTCTTC. Translating it yields CASSQDKWDSYNEQFF.

This clone has a handful of counts. The chain carries TRBV9 and TRBJ2-7, with 8 positions matching TRBD2. The junction had 15 bases not matched to a gene; V was cut back by 5 bases and J by 5 bases. The V gene's germline CDR1 is SGDLS and CDR2 YYNGEE. The CDR3 is made up of 16 amino acids. Written as DNA, the CDR3 is TGTGCCAGCAGTAGCGGGGTGAGCGGGGGACCCGACGAGCAGTACGTC. This codes for CASSSGVSGGPDEQYV.

V is TRBV29-1 and J is TRBJ1-1; the D gene is possibly TRBD1 (5 bases). Per the germline V gene, CDR1 is SQVTM and CDR2 is ANQGSEA. V lost 3 bases to trimming and J lost 4 bases, with 15 bases between them. CDR3 length equals 14 residues. The CDR3 nucleotides are TGCAGCGTTGAGAGTGGGGGATTGGCCACTGAAGCTTTCTTT. This encodes CSVESGGLATEAFF.